This T cell receptor (beta chain) came from a study of cytomegalovirus exposure and HLA in healthy donors. General study results and limits: Later on, an analysis found that several of the most significant clusters appeared to be linked to common viral pathogens, which included parvovirus B19.

A remark on this clone: Its antigen is not known.

The primer mix had 60 Vbeta and 13 Jbeta primers. Profiled with immunoSEQ multiplex PCR; TCRdb holds only in-frame clones, not every one. The sample shows tens of thousands of clones, approximately 80% of them seen only once. Unrecorded immune exposures were likely, despite nominal health at sampling. Looked up from germline, CDR1 is SGHTA and CDR2 is FQGNSA. The CDR3 runs 14 residues. V gave up 5 bases and J gave up 1 base, with 11 bases separating them. The specimen sequenced was PBMCs. The chain couples TRBV7-2 to TRBJ1-1; D is ambiguous. The TCR sequence derives from a man between 50 and 59 years old in good health and CMV-seronegative. The CDR3 DNA reads as TGTGCCAGCAGCCCAGGACGGGGGAACACTGAAGCTTTCTTT. Its protein product is CASSPGRGNTEAFF.